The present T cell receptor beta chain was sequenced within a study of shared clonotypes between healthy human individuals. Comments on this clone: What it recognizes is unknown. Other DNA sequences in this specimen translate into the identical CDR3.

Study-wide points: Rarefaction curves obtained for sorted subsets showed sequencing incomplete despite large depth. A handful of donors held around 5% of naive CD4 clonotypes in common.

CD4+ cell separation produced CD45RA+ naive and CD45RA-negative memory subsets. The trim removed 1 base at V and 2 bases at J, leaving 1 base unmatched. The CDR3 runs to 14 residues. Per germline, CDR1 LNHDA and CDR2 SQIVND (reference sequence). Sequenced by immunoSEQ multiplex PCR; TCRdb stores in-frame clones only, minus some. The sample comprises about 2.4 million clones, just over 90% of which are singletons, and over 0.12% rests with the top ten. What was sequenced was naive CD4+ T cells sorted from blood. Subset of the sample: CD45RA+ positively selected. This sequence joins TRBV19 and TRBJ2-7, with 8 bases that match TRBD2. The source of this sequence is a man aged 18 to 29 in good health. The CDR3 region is CASSIAGGTYEQYF. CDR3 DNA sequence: TGTGCCAGTAGTATAGCGGGAGGGACCTACGAGCAGTACTTC.